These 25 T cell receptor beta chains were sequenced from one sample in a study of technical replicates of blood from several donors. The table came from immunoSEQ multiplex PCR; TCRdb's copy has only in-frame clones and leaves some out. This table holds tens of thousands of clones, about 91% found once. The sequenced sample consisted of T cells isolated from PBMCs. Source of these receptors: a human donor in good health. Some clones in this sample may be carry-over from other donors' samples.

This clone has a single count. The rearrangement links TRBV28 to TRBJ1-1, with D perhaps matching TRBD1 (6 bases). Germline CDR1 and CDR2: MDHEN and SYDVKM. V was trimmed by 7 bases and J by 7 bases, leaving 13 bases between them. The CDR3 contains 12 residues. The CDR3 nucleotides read TGTGCCAGCACCCCTGGGGGCTTTGAAGCTTTCTTT. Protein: CASTPGGFEAFF.

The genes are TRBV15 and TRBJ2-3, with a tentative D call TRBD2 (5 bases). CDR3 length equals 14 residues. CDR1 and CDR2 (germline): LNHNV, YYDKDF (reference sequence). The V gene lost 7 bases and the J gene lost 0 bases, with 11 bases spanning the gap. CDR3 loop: CATTASLSTDTQYF. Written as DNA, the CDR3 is TGTGCCACCACGGCTAGCCTTAGCACAGATACGCAGTATTTT.

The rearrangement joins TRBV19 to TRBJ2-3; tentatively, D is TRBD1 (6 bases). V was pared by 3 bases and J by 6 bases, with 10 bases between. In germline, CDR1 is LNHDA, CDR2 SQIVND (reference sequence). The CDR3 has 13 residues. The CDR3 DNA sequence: TGTGCCAGTAGTATCAGGGGTACGGATACGCAGTATTTT. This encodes CASSIRGTDTQYF.

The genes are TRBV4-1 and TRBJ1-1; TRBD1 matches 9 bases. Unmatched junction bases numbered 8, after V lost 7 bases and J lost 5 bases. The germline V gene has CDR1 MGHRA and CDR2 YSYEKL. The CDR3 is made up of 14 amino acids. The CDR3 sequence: CASNGDREVTEAFF. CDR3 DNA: TGCGCCAGCAACGGGGACAGGGAGGTTACTGAAGCTTTCTTT.

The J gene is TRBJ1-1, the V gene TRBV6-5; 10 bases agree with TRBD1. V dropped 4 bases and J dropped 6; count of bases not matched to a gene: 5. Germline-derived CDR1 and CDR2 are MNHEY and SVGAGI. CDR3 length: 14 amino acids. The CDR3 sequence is CASSLDDRGPEAFF. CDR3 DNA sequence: TGTGCCAGCAGTTTAGACGACAGGGGGCCTGAAGCTTTCTTT.

The CDR3 nucleotides are TGTGCCAGCGGGACAGACGCTAATGAAAAACTGTTTTTT. Its protein is CASGTDANEKLFF. The chain links TRBV6-1 to TRBJ1-4, with 7 nucleotides matching TRBD1. Germline CDR1 MNHNS, CDR2 SASEGT. After removal of 8 bases from V and 3 bases from J, the junction contained 3 bases not matched to a gene. The CDR3 runs to 13 residues.

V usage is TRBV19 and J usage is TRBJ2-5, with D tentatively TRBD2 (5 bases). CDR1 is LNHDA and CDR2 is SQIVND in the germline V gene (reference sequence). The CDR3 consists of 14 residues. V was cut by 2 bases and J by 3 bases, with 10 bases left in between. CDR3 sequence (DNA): TGTGCCAGTAGTATAATGCCGGGAAAAGAGACCCAGTACTTC. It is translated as CASSIMPGKETQYF. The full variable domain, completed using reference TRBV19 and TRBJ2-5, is DGGITQSPKYLFRKEGQNVTLSCEQNLNHDAMYWYRQDPGQGLRLIYYSQIVNDFQKGDIAEGYSVSREKKESFPLTVTSAQKNPTAFYLCASSIMPGKETQYFGPGTRLLVL.

CDR3 residues: CASTIWGSGSAPYNEQFF. CDR3 sequence (DNA): TGTGCCAGTACCATCTGGGGTAGCGGGTCCGCCCCCTACAATGAGCAGTTCTTC. V gene TRBV19 combines with J gene TRBJ2-1; 7 bases line up with TRBD2. J was trimmed by 2 bases and V by 7 bases; bases with no gene match: 17. Germline assignment: CDR1 LNHDA and CDR2 SQIVND (reference sequence). The CDR3 consists of 18 residues.

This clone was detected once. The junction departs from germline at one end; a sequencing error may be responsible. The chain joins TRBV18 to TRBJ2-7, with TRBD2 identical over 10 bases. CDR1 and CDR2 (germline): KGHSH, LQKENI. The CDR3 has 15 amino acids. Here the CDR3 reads CASSAPGLATNEQYF. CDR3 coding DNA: TGTGCCAGCTCAGCACCGGGACTAGCGACGAACGAGCAGTACTTC.

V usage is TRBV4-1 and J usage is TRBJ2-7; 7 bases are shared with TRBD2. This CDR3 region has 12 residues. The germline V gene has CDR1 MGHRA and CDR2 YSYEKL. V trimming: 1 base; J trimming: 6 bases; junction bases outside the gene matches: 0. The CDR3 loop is CASSQGGGEQYF. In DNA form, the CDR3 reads TGCGCCAGCAGCCAAGGGGGGGGCGAGCAGTACTTC.

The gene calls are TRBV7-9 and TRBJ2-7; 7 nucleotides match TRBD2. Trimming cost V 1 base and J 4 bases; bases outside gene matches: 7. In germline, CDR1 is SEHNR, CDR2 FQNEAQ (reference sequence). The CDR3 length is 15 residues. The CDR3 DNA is TGTGCCAGCAGCTTAGGGTACGGGGGGAGTTACGAGCAGTACTTC. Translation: CASSLGYGGSYEQYF. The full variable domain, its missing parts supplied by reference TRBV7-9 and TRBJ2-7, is DTGVSQNPRHKITKRGQNVTFRCDPISEHNRLYWYRQTLGQGPEFLTYFQNEAQLEKSRLLSDRFSAERPKGSFSTLEIQRTEQGDSAMYLCASSLGYGGSYEQYFGPGTRLTVT.

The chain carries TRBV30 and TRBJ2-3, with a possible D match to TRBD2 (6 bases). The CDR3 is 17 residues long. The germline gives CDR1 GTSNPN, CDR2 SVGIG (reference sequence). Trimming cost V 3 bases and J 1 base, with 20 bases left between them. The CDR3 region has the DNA TGTGCCTGGAGGTGGGTTGGCGGGCGGAGGGGCACAGATACGCAGTATTTT. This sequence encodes CAWRWVGGRRGTDTQYF.

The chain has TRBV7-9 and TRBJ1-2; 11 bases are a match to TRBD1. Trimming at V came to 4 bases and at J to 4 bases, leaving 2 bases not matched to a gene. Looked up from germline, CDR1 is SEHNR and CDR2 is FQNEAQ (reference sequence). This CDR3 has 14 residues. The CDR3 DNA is TGTGCCAGCAGCTGGACAGGGGGCGGCTATGGCTACACCTTC. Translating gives CASSWTGGGYGYTF.

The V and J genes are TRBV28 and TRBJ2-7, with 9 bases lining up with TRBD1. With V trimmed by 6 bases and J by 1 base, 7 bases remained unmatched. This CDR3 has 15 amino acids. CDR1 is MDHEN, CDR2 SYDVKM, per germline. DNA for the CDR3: TGTGCCAGCAGAACTGGGGGGACAGGGTCCTACGAGCAGTACTTC. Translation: CASRTGGTGSYEQYF. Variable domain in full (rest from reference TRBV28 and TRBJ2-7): DVKVTQSSRYLVKRTGEKVFLECVQDMDHENMFWYRQDPGLGLRLIYFSYDVKMKEKGDIPEGYSVSREKKERFSLILESASTNQTSMYLCASRTGGTGSYEQYFGPGTRLTVT.

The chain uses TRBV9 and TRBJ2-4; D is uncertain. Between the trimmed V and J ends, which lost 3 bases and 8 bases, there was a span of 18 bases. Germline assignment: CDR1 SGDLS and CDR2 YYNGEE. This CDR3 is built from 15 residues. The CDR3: CASSEQLTNMDIQYF. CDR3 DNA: TGTGCCAGCAGCGAACAACTTACTAACATGGACATTCAGTACTTC.

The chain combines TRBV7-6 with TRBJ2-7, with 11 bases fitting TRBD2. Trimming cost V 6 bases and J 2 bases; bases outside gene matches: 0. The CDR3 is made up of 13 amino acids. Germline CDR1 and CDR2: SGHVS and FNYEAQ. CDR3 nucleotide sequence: TGTGCCAGCAGTAGCGGGAGGGCCTACGAGCAGTACTTC. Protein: CASSSGRAYEQYF.

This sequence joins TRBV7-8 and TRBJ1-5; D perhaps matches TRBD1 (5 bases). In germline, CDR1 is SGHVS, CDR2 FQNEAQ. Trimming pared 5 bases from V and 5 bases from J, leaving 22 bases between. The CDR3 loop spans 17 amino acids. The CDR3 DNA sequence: TGTGCCAGCAGCCCAAACACTCGGACAAGCCTTTATCAGCCCCAGCATTTT. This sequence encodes CASSPNTRTSLYQPQHF.

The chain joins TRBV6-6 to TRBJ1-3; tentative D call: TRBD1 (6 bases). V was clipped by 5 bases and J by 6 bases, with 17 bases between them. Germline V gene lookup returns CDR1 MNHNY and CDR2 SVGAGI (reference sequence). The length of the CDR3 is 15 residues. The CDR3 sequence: CASSPRVDSSNTIYF. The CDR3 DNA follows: TGTGCCAGCAGTCCCCGGGTGGACAGCTCAAACACCATATATTTT.

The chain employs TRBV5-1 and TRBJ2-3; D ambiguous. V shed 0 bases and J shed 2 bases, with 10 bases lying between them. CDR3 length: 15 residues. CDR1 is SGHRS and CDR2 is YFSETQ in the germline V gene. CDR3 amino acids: CASSLEARITDTQYF. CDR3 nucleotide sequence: TGCGCCAGCAGCTTGGAAGCGCGGATCACAGATACGCAGTATTTT.

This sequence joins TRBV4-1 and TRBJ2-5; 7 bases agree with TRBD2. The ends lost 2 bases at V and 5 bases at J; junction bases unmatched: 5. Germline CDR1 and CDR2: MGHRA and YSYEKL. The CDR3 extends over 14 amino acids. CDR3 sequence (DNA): TGCGCCAGCAGCCAATTGACTAGCCGGGAGACCCAGTACTTC. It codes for CASSQLTSRETQYF.

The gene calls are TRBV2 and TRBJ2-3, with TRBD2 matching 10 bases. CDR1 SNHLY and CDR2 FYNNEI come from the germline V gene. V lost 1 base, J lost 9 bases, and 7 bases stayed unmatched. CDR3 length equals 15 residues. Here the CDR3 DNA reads TGTGCCAGCAGTGAAGAGGTGTTAGCGGGAGGCACGCAGTATTTT. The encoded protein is CASSEEVLAGGTQYF.

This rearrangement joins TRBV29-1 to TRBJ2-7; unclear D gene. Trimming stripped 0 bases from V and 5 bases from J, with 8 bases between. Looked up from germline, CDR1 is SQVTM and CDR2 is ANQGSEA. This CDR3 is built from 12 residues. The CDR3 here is CSVEDGRHEQYF. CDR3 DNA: TGCAGCGTTGAAGATGGCAGGCACGAGCAGTACTTC.

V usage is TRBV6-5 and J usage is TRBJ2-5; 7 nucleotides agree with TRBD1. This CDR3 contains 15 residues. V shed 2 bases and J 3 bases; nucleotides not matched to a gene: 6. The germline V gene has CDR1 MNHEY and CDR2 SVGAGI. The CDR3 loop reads CASSYMGTEKETQYF. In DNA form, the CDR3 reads TGTGCCAGCAGTTACATGGGGACAGAGAAAGAGACCCAGTACTTC.

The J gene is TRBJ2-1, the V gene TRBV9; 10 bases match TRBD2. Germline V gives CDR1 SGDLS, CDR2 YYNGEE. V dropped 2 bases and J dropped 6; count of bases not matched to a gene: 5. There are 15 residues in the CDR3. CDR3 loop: CASSVLAGAGNEQFF. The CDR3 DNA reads TGTGCCAGCAGCGTGCTAGCGGGAGCGGGCAATGAGCAGTTCTTC.

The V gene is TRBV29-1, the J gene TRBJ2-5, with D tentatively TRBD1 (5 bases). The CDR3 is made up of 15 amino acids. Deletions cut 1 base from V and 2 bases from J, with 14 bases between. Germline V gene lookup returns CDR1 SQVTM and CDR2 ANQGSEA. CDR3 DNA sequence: TGCAGCGTTGAAGTCACAGCCTCAGGGCAAGAGACCCAGTACTTC. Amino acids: CSVEVTASGQETQYF.